These 8 T cell receptor beta chains were sequenced from one sample in a study of blood T cells in healthy people across ages. PCR was performed a second time for roughly 7 to 12 cycles using a sample-barcoded 5' primer and a J-beta primer mix. Using its own MiXCR run on the 5' RACE reads, TCRdb lists one record per CDR3 protein. The sample shows about 670,000 distinct CDR3 sequences, roughly 41% of them seen only once. The specimen was blood. The receptor set was obtained from an older man in good health.

The chain couples TRBV2 to TRBJ2-5; TRBD2 agrees at 8 bases. Trimming took 2 bases from V and 2 from J; bases not matched to a gene: 7. The length of the CDR3 is 16 residues. Germline V gene sequence: CDR1 SNHLY, CDR2 FYNNEI. CDR3 nucleotide sequence: TGTGCCAGCAGTGAAAGGTCTTTAGCGGGACAAGAGACCCAGTACTTC. This encodes CASSERSLAGQETQYF.

The chain couples TRBV19 to TRBJ2-5; D is perhaps TRBD2 (5 bases). Germline V gene lookup returns CDR1 LNHDA and CDR2 SQIVND (reference sequence). The CDR3 length is 13 residues. V lost 4 bases, J lost 11 bases, and 17 bases lay in between. The CDR3 DNA follows: TGTGCCAGTAGTAAGGTGTTAGGGAGTGAGCAGTACTTC. It translates to CASSKVLGSEQYF.

The sample holds a few counts of this clonotype. The chain uses TRBV29-1 and TRBJ1-1, with D possibly being TRBD1 (6 bases). With 8 bases removed from V and 5 bases from J, the gap between germline ends came to 18 bases. In germline, CDR1 is SQVTM, CDR2 ANQGSEA. The CDR3 runs 13 residues. CDR3: CSSLTGYGTEAFF. DNA for the CDR3: TGCAGCTCCTTGACAGGTTATGGGACTGAAGCTTTCTTT.

This clonotype was seen a few times. The genes are TRBV27 and TRBJ2-5; D not certain. The CDR3 consists of 14 residues. Between the trimmed V and J ends, which lost 2 bases and 5 bases, there was a span of 12 bases. Germline V gives CDR1 MNHEY, CDR2 SMNVEV (reference sequence). CDR3 sequence: CASSLGVNGETQYF. The CDR3 bases are TGTGCCAGCAGTTTAGGTGTTAATGGCGAGACCCAGTACTTC.

With regard to this clonotype: A much larger clone is a single base away; this may be a read error. The chain has TRBV7-2 and TRBJ2-1; D perhaps matches TRBD2 (7 bases). The J call may be in error: the DNA end matches TRBJ2-7 better. The germline V gene encodes CDR1 SGHTA and CDR2 FQGNSA. CDR3 length: 18 amino acids. The CDR3 sequence is CASSLVKQGGSTYNEQYF. CDR3 nucleotide sequence: TGTGCCAGCAGCTTAGTCAAACAGGGAGGGTCAACCTACAATGAGCAGTACTTC.

In this sample, this clonotype turned up a few times. V and J are TRBV12-3 or TRBV12-4 and TRBJ2-1, with D uncertain. This CDR3 region has 13 residues. The ends were cut back, 1 base at V and 8 bases at J, with 9 bases in the middle. DNA of the CDR3: TGTGCCAGCAGTTTAGGACCTAGTTATGAGCAGTTCTTC. As protein: CASSLGPSYEQFF.

In regard to this clonotype: The CDR3 carries no conserved terminal phenylalanine or tryptophan, so it likely arises from a read error. CDR3 loop: CASSQDLAGQTSYEQYL. CDR3 bases: TGCGCCAGCAGCCAAGATCTAGCGGGACAGACTTCCTACGAGCAGTACTTA. The gene calls are TRBV4-1 and TRBJ2-7; 9 bases map to TRBD2. J gave up 1 base and V 0 bases, and 7 bases lay outside the gene matches. The germline gives CDR1 MGHRA, CDR2 YSYEKL. The CDR3 length is 17 residues.

This clonotype was seen repeatedly, ten times or more. The V gene is TRBV15, the J gene TRBJ1-2; TRBD1 is a possible D gene (5 bases). CDR1 is LNHNV and CDR2 is YYDKDF in the germline V gene (reference sequence). CDR3 length: 16 amino acids. Between the trimmed V and J ends, which lost 0 bases and 3 bases, there was a span of 14 bases. CDR3 protein: CATSREMTRGDYGYTF. DNA for the CDR3: TGTGCCACCAGCAGAGAGATGACCCGAGGGGACTATGGCTACACCTTC.